The clone carrying this T cell receptor (beta chain) was observed a handful of times. As yet, its antigen is unknown. CD45RO/CCR7/CD25/CD127/CD95/CD27 staining was used to isolate CD4+ naive, central memory, regulatory and stem cell-like memory cells by sorting. The source of the sample is a study of beta chain features in type 1 diabetes. Overall study: The study examined more than 100,000,000 sorted cells across all samples.

The entirety of the isolated RNA underwent reverse transcription, so expressed TCRB transcripts were sequenced. Some 3.6 million reads on average were seen across naive, central memory and regulatory T cell samples. This table comes from immunoSEQ multiplex PCR, and its TCRdb copy is limited to in-frame clones, with some not included. The table lists approximately 470,000 clones, approximately 30% of them singletons, with 0.065% in the top ten. The V end was cut by 4 bases, the J end by 7 bases, with 12 bases between. The CDR3 is 13 amino acids. The germline gives CDR1 MNHNS, CDR2 SASEGT. Findings and limits, study-wide: Insertion counts at VDJ junctions were lower in type 1 diabetes patients, who also showed more deletions there.

The material sequenced was naive CD4+ T cells from blood. The source of this sequence is a young man in good health. The chain carries TRBV6-1 and TRBJ2-3; D perhaps matches TRBD2 (6 bases). CDR3 amino acids: CASSVNSGYTQYF. DNA for the CDR3: TGTGCCAGCAGTGTTAATAGCGGATATACGCAGTATTTT.